This T cell receptor (beta chain) was recorded in a study of T cell repertoires in cytomegalovirus infection. Study summary: It was recently identified HLA-C-restricted and well-studied HLA-B-restricted CMV epitopes that the study used. Matching HLA type, along with CMV infection, was indicated by public TCR beta signatures.

Study observations and caveats: Ex vivo responses were dominated by HLA-C-restricted CMV-specific TCR beta clonotypes. Cumulated frequencies of public TCR beta families served to identify carriers of CMV plus the relevant HLA.

TCRdb re-called the reads through MiXCR, storing one row per CDR3 protein. Of hundreds of thousands of distinct CDR3 sequences listed, 30% to 40% are singletons. This CDR3 region has 14 residues. The germline gives CDR1 SGHVS, CDR2 FNYEAQ. As to this clonotype: Its target is unknown.

This receptor was taken from a human donor in good health (CMV status not recorded). Some clones in this sample may be carry-over from other donors' samples. V is TRBV7-6 and J is TRBJ2-7; the match to TRBD1 covers 8 bases. Material: cultured CD8+ T cells from PBMCs, obtained from culture after CMV antigen stimulation. The CDR3 DNA sequence: TGTGCCGGCAGCTCCGGGACAGGAGTTTACGAGCAGTACGTC. Its translation: CAGSSGTGVYEQYV.